This T cell receptor beta chain was recorded in a study of technical replicates of blood from a few donors. In this sample, this clone turned up once. The data were produced by immunoSEQ multiplex PCR, yet TCRdb's version contains in-frame clones alone and is incomplete. The table shows about 83,000 clones, with 90% to 95% occurring only once. Germline CDR1 LNHNV, CDR2 YYDKDF (reference sequence). The CDR3 spans 15 residues. Trimming removed 4 bases from V and 1 base from J; junction bases left unmatched: 3. This receptor was taken from a human donor in good health. The source material was T cells isolated from PBMCs. The rearrangement joins TRBV15 to TRBJ2-2; 7 bases agree with TRBD1. The CDR3 loop is CATSKDRENTGELFF. CDR3 DNA sequence: TGTGCCACCAGCAAAGACAGGGAGAACACCGGGGAGCTGTTTTTT.